What follows are 31 T cell receptor beta chains derived from one specimen sequenced in a study of shared clonotypes between healthy human individuals. The method was immunoSEQ multiplex PCR; TCRdb's version includes in-frame clones alone and lacks a portion of them. Among about 2.4 million clones listed, under 95% were seen once. Sequences were obtained from naive CD4+ T cells from PBMCs. Subset meaning: CD45RA+ positively selected. Every receptor here comes from a man younger than 35 in good health. Some clones in this sample may be carry-over from other donors' samples.

The V call is TRBV7-3, the J call TRBJ1-1; D unclear. Trimming stripped 5 bases from V and 3 bases from J, with 10 bases between. Germline V gives CDR1 SGHTA, CDR2 FQGTGA. There are 13 residues in the CDR3. The chain's CDR3 is CASSVDTHTEAFF. In DNA, the CDR3 is TGTGCCAGCAGCGTCGACACCCACACTGAAGCTTTCTTT.

The rearrangement joins TRBV19 to TRBJ2-5; D might be TRBD2 (5 bases). V gave up 2 bases and J gave up 3 bases, with 7 bases separating them. The V gene's germline CDR1 is LNHDA and CDR2 SQIVND (reference sequence). The CDR3 has 13 amino acids. The CDR3 nucleotides are TGTGCCAGTAGTATATTGGGAGAAGAGACCCAGTACTTC. It is translated as CASSILGEETQYF.

CDR3 amino acids: CASRAGDRGVNEQFF. The CDR3 region has the DNA TGTGCCAGCAGGGCAGGGGACAGGGGCGTCAATGAGCAGTTCTTC. V usage is TRBV28 and J usage is TRBJ2-1, with TRBD1 matching 10 bases. With 6 bases clipped from V and 6 bases from J, the junction kept 8 bases outside the gene matches. The CDR3 is 15 residues long. Germline CDR1 and CDR2: MDHEN and SYDVKM.

V usage is TRBV10-3 and J usage is TRBJ1-5; 7 bases match TRBD1. CDR3 length equals 14 residues. V was pared by 8 bases and J by 2 bases, with 6 bases of the junction left unmatched. CDR1 and CDR2 from the germline V gene are ENHRY and SYGVKD. CDR3 nucleotide sequence: TGTGCCATCGGGGAGGGGGCGGGCAATCAGCCCCAGCATTTT. This codes for CAIGEGAGNQPQHF.

The chain combines TRBV7-3 with TRBJ2-1, with D perhaps matching TRBD1 (7 bases). This CDR3 is built from 15 residues. Trimming cost V 3 bases and J 4 bases, with 13 bases left between them. Germline V lookup: CDR1 SGHTA, CDR2 FQGTGA. In DNA, the CDR3 is TGTGCCAGCAGCTTGCGCCAGGGGGGTTACAATGAGCAGTTCTTC. Protein sequence: CASSLRQGGYNEQFF.

The J gene is TRBJ2-1, the V gene TRBV15; D possibly corresponds to TRBD1 (5 bases). This CDR3 is 16 amino acids long. V lost 0 bases and J 1 base, leaving 10 bases between the germline ends. Germline CDR1 LNHNV, CDR2 YYDKDF (reference sequence). CDR3 in DNA: TGTGCCACCAGCAGAGATCCCAGGGCTTCCTACAATGAGCAGTTCTTC. Translation gives CATSRDPRASYNEQFF.

The chain links TRBV2 to TRBJ1-2, with TRBD1 matching over 8 bases. This CDR3 has 17 amino acids. Trimming removed 4 bases from V and 2 bases from J; junction bases left unmatched: 12. Looked up from germline, CDR1 is SNHLY and CDR2 is FYNNEI. The CDR3: CASSGASGGQGNYGYTF. The CDR3 DNA sequence: TGTGCCAGCAGTGGAGCCTCAGGGGGCCAGGGGAACTATGGCTACACCTTC.

The chain couples TRBV15 to TRBJ2-1, with 9 bases aligning to TRBD1. The junction had 7 bases not matched to a gene; V was cut back by 10 bases and J by 3 bases. CDR3 length equals 14 residues. Germline-derived CDR1 and CDR2 are LNHNV and YYDKDF (reference sequence). CDR3 loop: CAIRPGQGYNEQFF. DNA of the CDR3: TGTGCCATCAGACCGGGACAGGGCTACAATGAGCAGTTCTTC.

This sequence joins TRBV29-1 and TRBJ1-2; D remains ambiguous. Germline V CDR1 and CDR2: SQVTM, ANQGSEA. V lost 7 bases to trimming and J lost 1 base, with 13 bases between them. The CDR3 totals 13 residues. CDR3: CSARRDINYGYTF. The CDR3 DNA sequence: TGCAGCGCACGACGGGATATTAACTATGGCTACACCTTC.

V gene TRBV28 combines with J gene TRBJ2-5; D is tentatively TRBD1 or TRBD2 (5 bases each). This CDR3 spans 12 amino acids. Germline CDR1 MDHEN, CDR2 SYDVKM. V was cut by 6 bases and J by 2 bases, with 7 bases left in between. CDR3 in amino acids: CASREGQETQYF. The CDR3 DNA sequence: TGTGCCAGCAGAGAGGGGCAAGAGACCCAGTACTTC.

The J gene is TRBJ2-1, the V gene TRBV5-1; a possible D gene is TRBD2 (8 bases). The V end was cut by 3 bases, the J end by 4 bases, with 20 bases between. The V gene's germline CDR1 is SGHRS and CDR2 YFSETQ. The CDR3 is made up of 17 amino acids. The CDR3 bases are TGCGCCAGCAGCTCTGTGGTAGCGGGACAGCGATACAATGAGCAGTTCTTC. Its translation: CASSSVVAGQRYNEQFF. The full variable domain, with the rest looked up from reference TRBV5-1 and TRBJ2-1, is KAGVTQTPRYLIKTRGQQVTLSCSPISGHRSVSWYQQTPGQGLQFLFEYFSETQRNKGNFPGRFSGRQFSNSRSEMNVSTLELGDSALYLCASSSVVAGQRYNEQFFGPGTRLTVL.

V usage is TRBV19 and J usage is TRBJ2-2; D is unclear. From germline, CDR1 is LNHDA and CDR2 SQIVND (reference sequence). V was clipped by 5 bases and J by 7 bases, with 5 bases between them. The CDR3 totals 11 residues. CDR3 coding DNA: TGTGCCAGTAGTCGAAGCGGGGAGCTGTTTTTT. It yields the protein CASSRSGELFF. Filled out from reference TRBV19 and TRBJ2-2, the complete variable domain reads DGGITQSPKYLFRKEGQNVTLSCEQNLNHDAMYWYRQDPGQGLRLIYYSQIVNDFQKGDIAEGYSVSREKKESFPLTVTSAQKNPTAFYLCASSRSGELFFGEGSRLTVL.

This chain connects TRBV7-2 to TRBJ1-2; no firm D call. With 5 bases removed from V and 8 bases from J, the gap between germline ends came to 24 bases. Looked up from germline, CDR1 is SGHTA and CDR2 is FQGNSA. The length of the CDR3 is 16 residues. The CDR3 sequence: CASSPPGARSARGYTF. The CDR3, as DNA: TGTGCCAGCAGCCCCCCGGGAGCCAGATCGGCTCGGGGCTACACCTTC.

This clone appeared once. The chain couples TRBV5-1 to TRBJ1-4, with 7 bases fitting TRBD1. V was clipped by 3 bases and J by 5 bases; unmatched bases: 4. Looked up from germline, CDR1 is SGHRS and CDR2 is YFSETQ. CDR3 length equals 14 residues. CDR3 in DNA: TGCGCCAGCAGCTCAAGGGGGCTAAATGAAAAACTGTTTTTT. Translated: CASSSRGLNEKLFF.

This clone was detected once. The J gene is TRBJ2-3, the V gene TRBV2, with D tentatively TRBD2 (6 bases). This CDR3 is 15 amino acids long. V lost 9 bases, J lost 3 bases, and 19 bases lay in between. Germline values: CDR1 SNHLY, CDR2 FYNNEI. CDR3 sequence (DNA): TGTGCCAGGACCGCCGGAGGGAGTATGACAGATACGCAGTATTTT. Protein sequence: CARTAGGSMTDTQYF. Variable domain in full (rest from reference TRBV2 and TRBJ2-3): EPEVTQTPSHQVTQMGQEVILRCVPISNHLYFYWYRQILGQKVEFLVSFYNNEISEKSEIFDDQFSVERPDGSNFTLKIRSTKLEDSAMYFCARTAGGSMTDTQYFGPGTRLTVL.

This sequence joins TRBV7-9 and TRBJ2-7, with unresolved D. The CDR3 covers 13 residues. Trimming took 7 bases from V and 1 from J, leaving 11 bases between them. Looked up from germline, CDR1 is SEHNR and CDR2 is FQNEAQ (reference sequence). The CDR3 spells CASTYEWSYEQYF. The CDR3, as DNA: TGTGCCAGCACCTACGAGTGGTCCTACGAGCAGTACTTC.

This clone was recorded only once. This sample also contains other DNA sequences that code for the same CDR3. This sequence joins TRBV19 and TRBJ1-1; D is perhaps TRBD1 (5 bases). Between the trimmed V and J ends, which lost 1 base and 1 base, there was a span of 7 bases. The CDR3 loop spans 14 amino acids. Germline V gene lookup returns CDR1 LNHDA and CDR2 SQIVND (reference sequence). Here the CDR3 reads CASSIVGGNTEAFF. Here the CDR3 DNA reads TGTGCCAGTAGTATAGTTGGGGGGAACACTGAAGCTTTCTTT.

V is TRBV7-9 and J is TRBJ2-7; perhaps TRBD2 as D (5 bases). CDR3 size: 14 residues. Germline CDR1 is SEHNR and CDR2 is FQNEAQ (reference sequence). Trimming pared 2 bases from V and 5 bases from J, leaving 13 bases between. In DNA form, the CDR3 reads TGTGCCAGCAGCTTAACGGGGTCAAGGAACGAGCAGTACTTC. This gives the protein CASSLTGSRNEQYF.

This clone was recorded a few times. The same CDR3 is also encoded by other DNA sequences in this sample. V is TRBV7-9 and J is TRBJ1-1; a weak D match, TRBD1 (6 bases). The V end lost 5 bases, the J end lost 0 bases, and 10 bases lay between the germline ends. CDR1 is SEHNR and CDR2 is FQNEAQ in the germline V gene (reference sequence). The CDR3 extends over 14 amino acids. The CDR3: CASSLQGMNTEAFF. CDR3 nucleotides: TGTGCCAGCAGCCTACAGGGTATGAACACTGAAGCTTTCTTT.

The chain is built from TRBV9 and TRBJ2-5; D assignment may be TRBD1 or TRBD2 (6 bases each). Per the germline V gene, CDR1 is SGDLS and CDR2 is YYNGEE. Trimming took off 6 bases at V and 2 bases at J, with 14 bases between the two ends. The CDR3 extends over 14 amino acids. The DNA of the CDR3 is TGTGCCAGCACCGCCGGGGGCGGACAAGAGACCCAGTACTTC. This sequence encodes CASTAGGGQETQYF. Together with reference TRBV9 and TRBJ2-5, the CDR3 gives the full variable domain: DSGVTQTPKHLITATGQRVTLRCSPRSGDLSVYWYQQSLDQGLQFLIQYYNGEERAKGNILERFSAQQFPDLHSELNLSSLELGDSALYFCASTAGGGQETQYFGPGTRLLVL.

The J gene is TRBJ2-3, the V gene TRBV4-2, with D perhaps matching TRBD1 (5 bases). Germline V CDR1 and CDR2: LGHNA, YNFKEQ. The CDR3 covers 15 residues. The V and J ends lost 0 bases and 5 bases respectively, with 12 bases between them. The CDR3 coding sequence is TGTGCCAGCAGCCAAGAAGAAGGGGCAGGAGATACGCAGTATTTT. Translated, it gives CASSQEEGAGDTQYF.

The chain carries TRBV27 and TRBJ1-1, with D perhaps TRBD1 (6 bases). CDR3 length equals 16 residues. Germline values: CDR1 MNHEY, CDR2 SMNVEV (reference sequence). V shed 3 bases and J shed 3 bases, with 17 bases lying between them. CDR3 region: CASSFLSQGFDTEAFF. The CDR3 bases are TGTGCCAGCAGTTTCCTCTCCCAGGGGTTTGACACTGAAGCTTTCTTT.

This chain uses TRBV5-1 with TRBJ2-5; D ambiguous. The germline V gene encodes CDR1 SGHRS and CDR2 YFSETQ. V lost 1 base to trimming and J lost 5 bases, with 12 bases between them. CDR3 length: 14 amino acids. CDR3 DNA sequence: TGCGCCAGCAGCTTGTCTAGGATGGAGGAGACCCAGTACTTC. As protein: CASSLSRMEETQYF.

The gene calls are TRBV2 and TRBJ1-5, with 7 positions matching TRBD1. Germline-derived CDR1 and CDR2 are SNHLY and FYNNEI. Germline trimming cut 4 bases from V and 0 bases from J; bases unmatched to any gene: 3. This CDR3 has 15 residues. CDR3 sequence (DNA): TGTGCCAGCAGTGCCGGGACAGTTAGCAATCAGCCCCAGCATTTT. As protein: CASSAGTVSNQPQHF.

The chain uses TRBV5-5 and TRBJ2-7, with 7 bases lining up with TRBD1. CDR3 size: 16 residues. Germline trimming cut 4 bases from V and 1 base from J; bases unmatched to any gene: 11. CDR1 is SGHKS and CDR2 is YYEKEE in the germline V gene (reference sequence). The CDR3 is CASSLRPRQGSYEQYF. The CDR3 nucleotides are TGTGCCAGCAGCCTCCGTCCGAGACAGGGATCCTACGAGCAGTACTTC.

This chain links TRBV5-1 with TRBJ1-2; no firm D call. The V gene's germline CDR1 is SGHRS and CDR2 YFSETQ. The CDR3 length is 13 residues. Trimming removed 0 bases at V and 7 bases at J, with 10 bases between. The CDR3 DNA follows: TGCGCCAGCAGCTTGGCCGAAAGCGGTGGCTACACCTTC. This sequence encodes CASSLAESGGYTF.

V is TRBV2 and J is TRBJ1-1, with D possibly matching TRBD1 (6 bases). This CDR3 region has 14 residues. Trimming removed 3 bases at V and 13 bases at J, with 21 bases between. The germline CDR1 and CDR2 sequences are SNHLY and FYNNEI. The DNA for the CDR3 is TGTGCCAGCAGTGACGAACCGATCCGGGACAACCGTTTCTTT. Translating gives CASSDEPIRDNRFF.

The CDR3 protein is CASSLLGSRGNEQFF. As DNA, the CDR3 is TGCGCCAGCAGCTTGTTGGGGTCGCGAGGCAATGAGCAGTTCTTC. This chain links TRBV5-1 with TRBJ2-1; D remains unclear. Germline CDR1 and CDR2: SGHRS and YFSETQ. This CDR3 spans 15 amino acids. Between the trimmed V and J ends, which lost 1 base and 6 bases, there was a span of 14 bases.

The chain couples TRBV27 to TRBJ2-3; 13 bases are a match to TRBD2. V was pared by 0 bases and J by 7 bases, with 7 bases of the junction left unmatched. Germline values: CDR1 MNHEY, CDR2 SMNVEV (reference sequence). The CDR3 loop spans 17 amino acids. This CDR3 is CASSLSFGTSGTYTQYF. The CDR3, as DNA: TGTGCCAGCAGTTTATCGTTTGGGACTAGCGGGACTTATACGCAGTATTTT.

This sequence joins TRBV5-1 and TRBJ1-2, with TRBD1 identical over 9 bases. This CDR3 has 15 residues. CDR1 is SGHRS, CDR2 YFSETQ, per germline. With 5 bases clipped from V and 4 bases from J, the junction kept 9 bases outside the gene matches. The CDR3 loop is CASRPTGGASYGYTF. CDR3 sequence (DNA): TGCGCCAGCAGGCCAACAGGGGGCGCCTCCTATGGCTACACCTTC.

The chain has TRBV28 and TRBJ1-2; D is unclear. Germline V gene data show CDR1 as MDHEN and CDR2 as SYDVKM. The CDR3 covers 12 residues. V lost 4 bases and J lost 3, with 6 bases in between. CDR3 loop: CASSSGYYGYTF. CDR3 sequence (DNA): TGTGCCAGCAGTTCGGGTTACTATGGCTACACCTTC.